A selection of T cell receptor beta chains follows, all from one sample in a study of regulatory T cells in long-lasting Graves disease. Using its own MiXCR run on the multiplex PCR reads, TCRdb lists one record per CDR3 protein. Seen here are approximately 210,000 distinct CDR3 sequences, around 20% observed once, and the top ten hold around 20%. Here the sequenced sample was peripheral blood mononuclear cells (PBMCs), taken at new diagnosis, from a patient treated with antithyroid drugs. Receptor source: a female donor with Graves disease. The CDR3 runs from the conserved cysteine through the conserved F or W. D genes are given only for firm matches. The size of a clone is reported for some rows only, either as once, few or many, or as a class for expanded clones.

.	many	TRBJ2-1	TRBV7-2	TGTGCCAGCAGCCCCCGGCGTGCCTACAATGAGCAGTTCTTC	CASSPRRAYNEQFF
TRBD2	.	TRBJ2-3	TRBV7-8	TGTGCCAGCAGCTCCGGCTTGGCGGGAGTCAGCACAGATACGCAGTATTTT	CASSSGLAGVSTDTQYF
.	.	TRBJ1-2	TRBV12-3/TRBV12-4	TGTGCCAGCAGTATTTCCGGGACAACGGGCTACACCTTC	CASSISGTTGYTF
TRBD2	many	TRBJ2-1	TRBV7-2	TGTGCCAGCAGCCCAGACGGACTAGCGGCAAATGAGCAGTTCTTC	CASSPDGLAANEQFF
.	.	TRBJ1-2	TRBV7-6	TGTGCCAGCAGTTTATCGGGGGGCACTGACTATGGCTACACCTTC	CASSLSGGTDYGYTF
TRBD1	.	TRBJ1-5	TRBV6-5	TGTGCCAGCAGTTTCCAGGGGGCTGGACAGCCCCAGCATTTT	CASSFQGAGQPQHF
.	.	TRBJ1-3	TRBV4-1	TGCGCCAGCAGCCAAGAGGACGGGGCTGGAAACACCATATATTTT	CASSQEDGAGNTIYF
TRBD1	many	TRBJ1-4	TRBV24-1	TGTGCCACCAGTGATGGACAGGGGGCGCGGATGGGTGAAAAACTGTTTTTT	CATSDGQGARMGEKLFF
.	many	TRBJ1-1	TRBV10-3	TGTGCCATCAGTAGCAGAAACACTGAAGCTTTCTTT	CAISSRNTEAFF
.	many	TRBJ1-2	TRBV5-1	TGCGCCAGCAGCTTCGTTGGGGATGGCTACACCTTC	CASSFVGDGYTF
.	many	TRBJ1-4	TRBV15	TGTGCCACCAGCAGCCATAATGAAAAACTGTTTTTT	CATSSHNEKLFF
.	few	TRBJ1-1	TRBV7-3	TGTGCCAGCGTCGGACAGAACACTGAAGCTTTCTTT	CASVGQNTEAFF
.	many	TRBJ1-1	TRBV15	TGTGCCACCAGCAGAGACCGCATGAACACTGAAGCTTTCTTT	CATSRDRMNTEAFF
.	many	TRBJ2-1	TRBV5-1	TGCGCCAGCAGCTGGGTAGGAGGGCTGGGATGGAATGAGCAGTTCTTC	CASSWVGGLGWNEQFF
.	many	TRBJ1-3	TRBV6-1	TGTGCCAGCAGGCAGGGATCAGGAAACACCATATATTTT	CASRQGSGNTIYF
TRBD1	.	TRBJ2-3	TRBV19	TGTGCCAGTAGTCCCAGACCGGGACAGGAAGGGCTCACAGATACGCAGTATTTT	CASSPRPGQEGLTDTQYF
.	.	TRBJ2-1	TRBV19	TGTGCCAGTAGTGTTGAGACGTGGAGCTCCTACAATGAGCAGTTCTTC	CASSVETWSSYNEQFF
.	many	TRBJ2-2	TRBV4-2	TGTGCCAGCAGCCAAGATCGGAGGGCCGTCGGGGAGCTGTTTTTT	CASSQDRRAVGELFF
TRBD1	many	TRBJ2-7	TRBV13	TGTGCCAGCAGCTCCAACACCCAACAGGGGTACGAGCAGTACTTC	CASSSNTQQGYEQYF
.	many	TRBJ2-7	TRBV10-3	TGTGCCATCTTTATAGTCCGGGCAGGATTGGCCTACGAGCAGTACTTC	CAIFIVRAGLAYEQYF
.	few	TRBJ1-5	TRBV12-3/TRBV12-4	TGTTCCAGCAGTTTTCACGACACACGAGGCAATCAGCCCCAGCATTTT	CSSSFHDTRGNQPQHF
TRBD2	many	TRBJ2-7	TRBV7-3	TGTGCCAGCACCCGCAGGGGCACACTAGCGGGATGGGCGCAGCAGTACTTC	CASTRRGTLAGWAQQYF
.	.	TRBJ2-1	TRBV30	TGTGCCTGGAGTACACCGGGATCCCAGTTCTTC	CAWSTPGSQFF
.	.	TRBJ1-5	TRBV12-3/TRBV12-4	TGTGCCAGCAGTTTCGGGAGTAGCAATCAGCCCCAGCATTTT	CASSFGSSNQPQHF
.	few	TRBJ1-1	TRBV5-8	TGTGCCAGCAGCTTTAGGACAGAACCGAACACTGAAGCTTTCTTT	CASSFRTEPNTEAFF
.	.	TRBJ2-5	TRBV20-1	TGCAGTGCTAGAGATCCACAGATACAAGAGACCCAGTACTTC	CSARDPQIQETQYF
.	many	TRBJ2-2	TRBV2	TGTGCCAGCACAATTGAGTCCACCGGGGAGCTGTTTTTT	CASTIESTGELFF
TRBD2	.	TRBJ2-7	TRBV5-5	TGTGCCAGCAGCCCGGGACTAGCGGAGGGTTTGGGGGAGCAGTACTTC	CASSPGLAEGLGEQYF
TRBD2	.	TRBJ2-3	TRBV12-3/TRBV12-4	TGTGCCCAGGGGCTAGCGGGAGAGGATACGCAGTATTTT	CAQGLAGEDTQYF
.	many	TRBJ1-1	TRBV7-9	TGTGCCAGCAGTCCGGACCGCGATGAAGCTTTCTTT	CASSPDRDEAFF
.	few	TRBJ2-3	TRBV5-4	TGTGCCAGCAGCTCCGAAATAGCAACGGATACGCAGTATTTT	CASSSEIATDTQYF
.	many	TRBJ2-1	TRBV18	TGTGCCAGCTCACGACCTGAGAACTACAATGAGCAGTTCTTC	CASSRPENYNEQFF
TRBD2	many	TRBJ2-1	TRBV19	TGTGCCAGTAGTCGGACTAGCGGGATCAATGAGCAGTTCTTC	CASSRTSGINEQFF
.	many	TRBJ1-2	TRBV13	TGTGCCAGCAGCTTATACGGGGTCGGCTATGGCTACACCTTC	CASSLYGVGYGYTF
.	.	TRBJ1-1	TRBV2	TGTGCCAGCACCTCGGAAGGGACTGAAGCTTTCTTT	CASTSEGTEAFF
.	.	TRBJ1-2	TRBV27	TGTGCCAGCACCTCTCCCCTAGGGGGCTATGGCTACACCTTC	CASTSPLGGYGYTF
.	.	TRBJ2-1	TRBV9	TGTGCCAGCAGCGTAGGGTGGGATGGTCTTGGGAATGAGCAGTTCTTC	CASSVGWDGLGNEQFF
.	few	TRBJ1-2	TRBV28	TGTGCCAACGGAAAAGGGGATGGCTACACCTTC	CANGKGDGYTF
.	many	TRBJ2-1	TRBV27	TGTGCCAGGATTGAAGGGGGGAGCCGGAAACGCGAGCAGTTCTTC	CARIEGGSRKREQFF
.	many	TRBJ1-2	TRBV3-1	TGTGCCAGCAGCCTTGCACAGGGATATGGCTACACCTTC	CASSLAQGYGYTF
.	many	TRBJ2-7	TRBV6-1	TGTGCCAGCTCGCAAGCGTCCTACGAGCAGTACTTC	CASSQASYEQYF
TRBD2	many	TRBJ2-2	TRBV19	TGTGCCAGTAGCAAACTAGCGGGAGACACCGGGGAGCTGTTTTTT	CASSKLAGDTGELFF
.	once	TRBJ1-6	TRBV11-2	TGTGCCAGCAGCTCCCGGGGGAGCTCCTATAATTCACCCCTCCACTTT	CASSSRGSSYNSPLHF
.	many	TRBJ1-1	TRBV16	TGTGCCAGCAGCTCTCCGGGGGGGAAGGCTGAAGCTTTCTTT	CASSSPGGKAEAFF
TRBD2	many	TRBJ2-1	TRBV11-2	TGTGCCAGCAGCCCATCCCCTAGCGGGACCCACAATGAGCAGTTCTTC	CASSPSPSGTHNEQFF
TRBD2	many	TRBJ2-3	TRBV28	TGTGCCAGCAGTTTTGATGGTAGCGGGACCACTAGCACAGATACGCAGTATTTT	CASSFDGSGTTSTDTQYF
TRBD1	many	TRBJ1-4	TRBV20-1	TGCAGTGCTAAACCCTACGACGACAGGGGAAATGAGAAACTGTTTTTT	CSAKPYDDRGNEKLFF
.	once	TRBJ2-1	TRBV10-3	TGTGCCAGCAGCCAAAGTCGAACAGGTGGTGAGCAGTTCTTC	CASSQSRTGGEQFF
TRBD2	.	TRBJ2-7	TRBV6-2/TRBV6-3	TGTGCCAGCAGTTACGAGCGGGGGGCCTACGAGCAGTACTTC	CASSYERGAYEQYF
.	once	TRBJ2-1	TRBV2	TGTGCCAGCAGTCCGCTTAGCGTAAACAATGAGCAGTTCTTC	CASSPLSVNNEQFF
.	many	TRBJ2-3	TRBV6-1	TGTGCCAGCACCGCCACCAGCAGCACAGATACGCAGTATTTT	CASTATSSTDTQYF
.	many	TRBJ2-1	TRBV12-3/TRBV12-4	TGTGCCAGCAGTATAACGACAGGGAGGAATGAGCAGTTCTTC	CASSITTGRNEQFF
.	many	TRBJ2-3	TRBV6-2/TRBV6-3	TGTGCCAGCAGCGACAGGGATACGCAGTATTTT	CASSDRDTQYF
.	many	TRBJ1-1	TRBV19	TGTGCCAGTAGTATAGATCCTTGGGGTAGGGACACTGAAGCTTTCTTT	CASSIDPWGRDTEAFF